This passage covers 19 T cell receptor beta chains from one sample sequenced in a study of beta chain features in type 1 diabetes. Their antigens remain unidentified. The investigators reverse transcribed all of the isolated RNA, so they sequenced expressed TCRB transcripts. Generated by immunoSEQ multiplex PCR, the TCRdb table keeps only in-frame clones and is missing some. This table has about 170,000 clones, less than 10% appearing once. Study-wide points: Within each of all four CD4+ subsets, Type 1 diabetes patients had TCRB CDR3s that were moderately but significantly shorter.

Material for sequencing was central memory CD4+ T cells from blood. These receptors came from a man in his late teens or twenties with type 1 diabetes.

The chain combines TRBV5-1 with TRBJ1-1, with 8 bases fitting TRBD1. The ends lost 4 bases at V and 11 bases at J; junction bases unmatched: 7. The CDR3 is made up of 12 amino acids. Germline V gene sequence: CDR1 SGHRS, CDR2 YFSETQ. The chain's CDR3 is CASSARGHTAFF. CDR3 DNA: TGCGCCAGCAGCGCCAGGGGGCACACGGCTTTCTTT.

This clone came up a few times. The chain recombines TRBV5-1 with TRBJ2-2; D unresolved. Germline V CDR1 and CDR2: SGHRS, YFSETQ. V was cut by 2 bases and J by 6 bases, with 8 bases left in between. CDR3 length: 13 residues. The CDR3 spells CASSFGSSGELFF. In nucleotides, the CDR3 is TGCGCCAGCAGCTTCGGTTCCTCCGGGGAGCTGTTTTTT. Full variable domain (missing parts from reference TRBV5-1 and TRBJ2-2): KAGVTQTPRYLIKTRGQQVTLSCSPISGHRSVSWYQQTPGQGLQFLFEYFSETQRNKGNFPGRFSGRQFSNSRSEMNVSTLELGDSALYLCASSFGSSGELFFGEGSRLTVL.

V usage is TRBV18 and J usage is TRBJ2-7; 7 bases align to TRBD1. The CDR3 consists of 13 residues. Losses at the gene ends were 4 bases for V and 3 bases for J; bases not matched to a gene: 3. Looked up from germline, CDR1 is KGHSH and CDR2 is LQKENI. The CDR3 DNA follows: TGTGCCAGCTCACGTACAGGGGACTACGAGCAGTACTTC. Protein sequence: CASSRTGDYEQYF.

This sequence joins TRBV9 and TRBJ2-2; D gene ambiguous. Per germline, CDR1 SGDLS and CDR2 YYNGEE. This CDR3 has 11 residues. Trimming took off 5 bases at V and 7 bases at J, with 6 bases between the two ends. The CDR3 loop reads CASSFGGELFF. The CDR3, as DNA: TGTGCCAGCAGTTTCGGCGGGGAGCTGTTTTTT.

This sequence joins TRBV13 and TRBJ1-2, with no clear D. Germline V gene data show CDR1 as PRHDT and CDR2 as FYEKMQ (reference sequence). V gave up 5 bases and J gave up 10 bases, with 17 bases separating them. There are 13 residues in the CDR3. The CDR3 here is CASSPRRGLFYTF. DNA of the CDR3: TGTGCCAGCAGCCCCCGAAGAGGCCTCTTCTACACCTTC.

CDR3 sequence reads: CASRDPLRRSFVRGRTGELFF. CDR3 coding DNA: TGTGCCAGTAGAGACCCACTCAGGAGGTCCTTCGTACGGGGGAGAACCGGGGAGCTGTTTTTT. The chain uses TRBV19 and TRBJ2-2; tentative D call: TRBD2 (6 bases). The CDR3 length is 21 residues. Trimming pared 6 bases from V and 5 bases from J, leaving 34 bases between. From germline, CDR1 is LNHDA and CDR2 SQIVND (reference sequence).

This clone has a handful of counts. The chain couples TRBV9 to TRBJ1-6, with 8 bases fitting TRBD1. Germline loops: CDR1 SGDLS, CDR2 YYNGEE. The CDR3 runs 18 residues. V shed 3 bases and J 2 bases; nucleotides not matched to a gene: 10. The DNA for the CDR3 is TGTGCCAGCAGCGCCGACAGGGGCGCAACGACCTATAATTCACCCCTCCACTTT. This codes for CASSADRGATTYNSPLHF. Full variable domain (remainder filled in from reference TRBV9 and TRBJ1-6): DSGVTQTPKHLITATGQRVTLRCSPRSGDLSVYWYQQSLDQGLQFLIQYYNGEERAKGNILERFSAQQFPDLHSELNLSSLELGDSALYFCASSADRGATTYNSPLHFGNGTRLTVT.

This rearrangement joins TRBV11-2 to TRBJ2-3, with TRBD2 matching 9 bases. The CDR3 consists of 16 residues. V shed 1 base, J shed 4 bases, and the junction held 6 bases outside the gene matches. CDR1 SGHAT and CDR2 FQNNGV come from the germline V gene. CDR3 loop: CASSLVGGRAPDTQYF. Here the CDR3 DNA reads TGTGCCAGCAGCTTAGTAGGCGGGAGGGCCCCAGATACGCAGTATTTT. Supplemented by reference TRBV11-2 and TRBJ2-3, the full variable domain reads EAGVAQSPRYKIIEKRQSVAFWCNPISGHATLYWYQQILGQGPKLLIQFQNNGVVDDSQLPKDRFSAERLKGVDSTLKIQPAKLEDSAVYLCASSLVGGRAPDTQYFGPGTRLTVL.

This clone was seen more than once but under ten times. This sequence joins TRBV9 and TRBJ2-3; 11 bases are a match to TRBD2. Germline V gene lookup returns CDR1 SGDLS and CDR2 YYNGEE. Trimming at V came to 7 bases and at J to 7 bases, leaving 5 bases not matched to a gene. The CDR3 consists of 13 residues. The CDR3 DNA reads TGTGCCAGCTCTAGCGGGGGGCTTCATACGCAGTATTTT. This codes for CASSSGGLHTQYF.

For the CDR3, the DNA is TGCGCCAGCAGCCAAGCAAGCAGGGATTCCGGGGCCAACGTCCTGACTTTC. Protein: CASSQASRDSGANVLTF. The chain links TRBV4-1 to TRBJ2-6; D may be TRBD1 (5 bases). Trimming shortened V by 1 base and J by 4 bases, and 14 bases separated the two germline ends. Germline CDR1 and CDR2: MGHRA and YSYEKL. This CDR3 is 17 amino acids long.

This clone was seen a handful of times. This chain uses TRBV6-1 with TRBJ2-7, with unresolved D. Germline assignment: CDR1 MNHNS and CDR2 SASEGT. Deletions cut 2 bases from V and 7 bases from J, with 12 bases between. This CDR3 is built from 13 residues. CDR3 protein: CASSEWRALEQYF. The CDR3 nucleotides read TGTGCCAGCAGTGAATGGAGAGCCCTGGAGCAGTACTTC.

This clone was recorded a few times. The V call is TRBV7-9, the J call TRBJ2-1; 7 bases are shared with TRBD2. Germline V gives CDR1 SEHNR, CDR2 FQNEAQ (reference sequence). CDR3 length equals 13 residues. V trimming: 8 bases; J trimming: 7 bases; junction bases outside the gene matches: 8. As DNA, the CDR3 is TGTGCCAGCGGGCGGGAGAGCGGGAATGAGCAGTTCTTC. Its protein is CASGRESGNEQFF.

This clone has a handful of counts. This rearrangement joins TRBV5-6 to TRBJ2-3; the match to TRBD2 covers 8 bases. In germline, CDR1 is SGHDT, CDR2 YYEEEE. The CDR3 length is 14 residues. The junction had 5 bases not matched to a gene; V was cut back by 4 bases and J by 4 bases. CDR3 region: CASSGTSTADTQYF. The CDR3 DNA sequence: TGTGCCAGCAGCGGGACTAGTACCGCAGATACGCAGTATTTT. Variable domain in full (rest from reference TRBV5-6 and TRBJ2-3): DAGVTQSPTHLIKTRGQQVTLRCSPKSGHDTVSWYQQALGQGPQFIFQYYEEEERQRGNFPDRFSGHQFPNYSSELNVNALLLGDSALYLCASSGTSTADTQYFGPGTRLTVL.

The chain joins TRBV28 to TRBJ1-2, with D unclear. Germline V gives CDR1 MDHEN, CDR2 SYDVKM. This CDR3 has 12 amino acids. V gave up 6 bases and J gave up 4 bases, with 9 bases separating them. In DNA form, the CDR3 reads TGTGCCAGCAGGAGAGAGATCTATGGCTACACCTTC. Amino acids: CASRREIYGYTF.

As DNA, the CDR3 is TGTGCCAGCAGCCCCCCGGGACAGCTTAACACCGGGGAGCTGTTTTTT. Translation: CASSPPGQLNTGELFF. The chain uses TRBV7-9 and TRBJ2-2, with 7 bases aligning to TRBD1. Germline-derived CDR1 and CDR2 are SEHNR and FQNEAQ (reference sequence). The junction had 8 bases not matched to a gene; V was cut back by 5 bases and J by 2 bases. This CDR3 has 16 residues.

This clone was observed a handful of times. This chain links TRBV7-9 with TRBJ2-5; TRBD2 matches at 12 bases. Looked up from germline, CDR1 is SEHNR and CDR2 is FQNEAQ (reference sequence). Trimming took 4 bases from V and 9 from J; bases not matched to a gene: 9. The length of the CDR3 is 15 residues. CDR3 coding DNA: TGTGCCAGCAGCTATCTAGCGGGAGGGAGCGTCGCCCAGTACTTC. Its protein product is CASSYLAGGSVAQYF.

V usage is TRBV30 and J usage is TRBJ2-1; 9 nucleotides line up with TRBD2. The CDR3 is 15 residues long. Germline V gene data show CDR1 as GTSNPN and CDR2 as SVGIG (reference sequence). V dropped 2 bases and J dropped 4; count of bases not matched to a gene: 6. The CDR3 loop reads CAWSRGSGSYNEQFF. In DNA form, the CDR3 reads TGTGCCTGGAGTAGGGGTAGCGGGAGTTACAATGAGCAGTTCTTC.

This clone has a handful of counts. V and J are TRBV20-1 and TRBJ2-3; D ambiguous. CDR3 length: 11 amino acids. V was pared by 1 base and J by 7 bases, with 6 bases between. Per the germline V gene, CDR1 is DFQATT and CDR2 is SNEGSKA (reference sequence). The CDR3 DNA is TGCAGTGCTAGAGGGCCAAATACGCAGTATTTT. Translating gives CSARGPNTQYF.

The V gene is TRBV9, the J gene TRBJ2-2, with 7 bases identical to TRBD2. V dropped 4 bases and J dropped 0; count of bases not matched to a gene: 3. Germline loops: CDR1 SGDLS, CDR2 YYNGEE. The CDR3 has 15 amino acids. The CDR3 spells CASSRGVPNTGELFF. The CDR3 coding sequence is TGTGCCAGCAGCCGGGGGGTGCCGAACACCGGGGAGCTGTTTTTT.